This T cell receptor beta chain was identified during a study of shared clonotypes between healthy human individuals. As for this clone: Its antigen is currently unknown.

The CDR3 spans 15 residues. In germline, CDR1 is MNHEY, CDR2 SVGAGI. The ends lost 6 bases at V and 2 bases at J; junction bases unmatched: 10. Study-wide findings and caveats: Limited genetic and exposure-history diversity came from having few donors.

Each cell subset's genomic DNA was divided evenly among several immunoSEQ plates. Data came from immunoSEQ multiplex PCR; TCRdb stores just in-frame clones and leaves some out. The sample holds a few million clones, more than 85% seen once. Sample: naive CD4+ T cells from PBMCs. Stated subset: CD45RA+ positively selected. This TCR was recovered from a man aged 18 to 29 in good health. Some clones in this sample may be carry-over from other donors' samples. The J gene is TRBJ2-7, the V gene TRBV6-5, with 7 positions matching TRBD1. DNA of the CDR3: TGTGCCAGCAGCATGGCCGGGACAGCACCCTACGAGCAGTACTTC. Translation gives CASSMAGTAPYEQYF.